Listed here are 28 T cell receptor beta chains from one sample, sequenced in a study of cytotoxic CD8 clonotypes in ibrutinib-treated CLL. Clones were read by immunoSEQ multiplex PCR, and TCRdb kept only the in-frame ones, dropping some. The sample yields a few hundred thousand clones, 60% to 80% seen once. This material consisted of PBMCs, taken after 36 months of ibrutinib treatment. All receptors come from a human donor with chronic lymphocytic leukemia.

This clone was observed once. The J gene is TRBJ2-2, the V gene TRBV10-3, with a weak D call TRBD1 (5 bases). The CDR3 totals 16 residues. Between the trimmed V and J ends, which lost 0 bases and 0 bases, there was a span of 8 bases. Germline CDR1 and CDR2: ENHRY and SYGVKD. CDR3 in amino acids: CAISESGPANTGELFF. In DNA, the CDR3 is TGTGCCATCAGTGAGTCGGGGCCAGCGAACACCGGGGAGCTGTTTTTT.

The V gene is TRBV6-5, the J gene TRBJ2-3, with 8 bases fitting TRBD1. The CDR3 loop spans 15 amino acids. Unmatched junction bases numbered 6, after V lost 6 bases and J lost 1 base. The V gene's germline CDR1 is MNHEY and CDR2 SVGAGI. The DNA for the CDR3 is TGTGCCAGCAGAGACAGGGGCCTGCGCACAGATACGCAGTATTTT. It is translated as CASRDRGLRTDTQYF.

A few counts support this clone. V gene TRBV28 combines with J gene TRBJ1-5, with D hard to call. The CDR3 length is 13 residues. Trimming removed 2 bases at V and 3 bases at J, with 5 bases between. From germline, CDR1 is MDHEN and CDR2 SYDVKM. CDR3 DNA: TGTGCCAGCAGTTTAGTCGTCAATCAGCCCCAGCATTTT. Translating it yields CASSLVVNQPQHF. Full variable domain (rest looked up from reference TRBV28 and TRBJ1-5): DVKVTQSSRYLVKRTGEKVFLECVQDMDHENMFWYRQDPGLGLRLIYFSYDVKMKEKGDIPEGYSVSREKKERFSLILESASTNQTSMYLCASSLVVNQPQHFGDGTRLSIL.

This clone appeared a few times. This chain joins TRBV5-1 and TRBJ1-5; 7 bases are a match to TRBD1. The CDR3 is 16 amino acids. Germline CDR1 reads SGHRS; CDR2 reads YFSETQ. Losses at the gene ends were 0 bases for V and 2 bases for J; bases not matched to a gene: 5. CDR3 sequence reads: CASSLGTGRGNQPQHF. The CDR3, as DNA: TGCGCCAGCAGCTTGGGGACAGGCAGGGGCAATCAGCCCCAGCATTTT.

J is TRBJ2-7 and V is TRBV27; D tentatively reads TRBD1 or TRBD2 (5 bases each). This CDR3 is built from 14 residues. CDR1 is MNHEY and CDR2 is SMNVEV in the germline V gene (reference sequence). V dropped 7 bases and J dropped 4 bases, with 17 bases sitting between them. CDR3 sequence reads: CASNPGPAVYEQYF. The CDR3 DNA sequence: TGTGCCAGCAATCCGGGACCGGCGGTTTACGAGCAGTACTTC.

This clone was detected only a few times. This chain joins TRBV2 and TRBJ1-4, with TRBD1 matching over 7 bases. Per the germline V gene, CDR1 is SNHLY and CDR2 is FYNNEI. This CDR3 spans 14 amino acids. The junction had 7 bases not matched to a gene; V was cut back by 6 bases and J by 6 bases. Here the CDR3 DNA reads TGTGCCAGCAGGCCGGGACAGTACCATGAAAAACTGTTTTTT. Translated, it gives CASRPGQYHEKLFF.

The V gene is TRBV29-1, the J gene TRBJ2-1; perhaps TRBD2 as D (6 bases). CDR1 and CDR2 (germline): SQVTM, ANQGSEA. This CDR3 comprises 14 residues. V dropped 3 bases and J dropped 6 bases, with 15 bases sitting between them. CDR3 sequence: CSVEAGRRLNEQFF. The CDR3 nucleotides are TGCAGCGTTGAGGCGGGACGACGCCTCAATGAGCAGTTCTTC.

This chain connects TRBV7-9 to TRBJ1-2; TRBD1 matches at 8 bases. After removal of 5 bases from V and 4 bases from J, the junction contained 3 bases not matched to a gene. Germline V gene sequence: CDR1 SEHNR, CDR2 FQNEAQ (reference sequence). The CDR3 has 13 residues. The CDR3 DNA is TGTGCCAGCAGCCATGGACAGGGCTATGGCTACACCTTC. Residues: CASSHGQGYGYTF.

The chain combines TRBV5-4 with TRBJ2-3; 14 nucleotides align to TRBD2. Germline V gene sequence: CDR1 SGHNT, CDR2 YYREEE (reference sequence). The CDR3 sequence is 15 residues long. V shed 9 bases, J shed 5 bases, and the junction held 8 bases outside the gene matches. DNA for the CDR3: TGTGCCACCCGACTAGCGGGGGGGCCGAGAGATACGCAGTATTTT. Translated, it gives CATRLAGGPRDTQYF.

This clone occurred a few times. This same CDR3 is encoded by further DNA sequences in the sample. The chain carries TRBV5-4 and TRBJ1-6, with 8 bases that match TRBD1. The germline CDR1 and CDR2 sequences are SGHNT and YYREEE (reference sequence). V shed 4 bases and J 7 bases; nucleotides not matched to a gene: 10. The CDR3 contains 16 residues. CDR3 region: CASSRRQGQGNSPLHF. Written as DNA, the CDR3 is TGTGCCAGCAGCCGTCGACAGGGGCAAGGAAATTCACCCCTCCACTTT. Looking up the rest from reference TRBV5-4 and TRBJ1-6 gives the full variable domain: ETGVTQSPTHLIKTRGQQVTLRCSSQSGHNTVSWYQQALGQGPQFIFQYYREEENGRGNFPPRFSGLQFPNYSSELNVNALELDDSALYLCASSRRQGQGNSPLHFGNGTRLTVT.

The chain is built from TRBV27 and TRBJ1-2; the D is unclear. The CDR3 totals 13 residues. The ends were cut back, 3 bases at V and 7 bases at J, with 12 bases in the middle. CDR1 is MNHEY and CDR2 is SMNVEV in the germline V gene (reference sequence). The CDR3 sequence: CASSLYSDFGYTF. The CDR3 DNA sequence: TGTGCCAGCAGTTTGTACAGTGATTTTGGCTACACCTTC.

V usage is TRBV7-2 and J usage is TRBJ2-2; D is ambiguous. The CDR3 is made up of 15 amino acids. Germline CDR1 SGHTA, CDR2 FQGNSA. Trimming shortened V by 3 bases and J by 5 bases, and 13 bases separated the two germline ends. CDR3 DNA: TGTGCCAGCAGCTTTTGGCTCAAGGGAACCGGGGAGCTGTTTTTT. It codes for CASSFWLKGTGELFF.

The chain carries TRBV6-1 and TRBJ2-3; D gene ambiguous. The CDR3 contains 13 residues. CDR1 MNHNS and CDR2 SASEGT come from the germline V gene. Trimming stripped 3 bases from V and 2 bases from J, with 6 bases between. In DNA, the CDR3 is TGTGCCAGCAGTGACACCTACACAGATACGCAGTATTTT. Translation: CASSDTYTDTQYF.

The chain links TRBV18 to TRBJ1-1; D is undetermined. Germline lookup yields CDR1 KGHSH and CDR2 LQKENI. The CDR3 consists of 15 residues. Trimming removed 1 base from V and 5 bases from J, with 14 bases in between. CDR3 sequence: CASSPLRTLGTEAFF. In DNA, the CDR3 is TGTGCCAGCTCACCACTCAGGACCCTCGGAACTGAAGCTTTCTTT.

The chain is built from TRBV18 and TRBJ1-2; maybe TRBD1 (5 bases). CDR1 is KGHSH and CDR2 is LQKENI in the germline V gene. The CDR3 has 15 amino acids. V lost 1 base to trimming and J lost 6 bases, with 15 bases between them. For the CDR3, the DNA is TGTGCCAGCTCACCACTGGGGCGGAAGCACCATGGCTACACCTTC. Translation: CASSPLGRKHHGYTF.

The table lists this clone with many counts. V and J are TRBV11-2 and TRBJ1-2; D gene ambiguous. This CDR3 comprises 14 residues. Germline loops: CDR1 SGHAT, CDR2 FQNNGV. V lost 5 bases and J 4 bases, leaving 14 bases between the germline ends. Here the CDR3 DNA reads TGTGCCAGCAGCCGAACCTTGGGATTCTATGGCTACACCTTC. Translating gives CASSRTLGFYGYTF.

The chain has TRBV27 and TRBJ1-2, with 8 positions matching TRBD1. The CDR3 runs 15 residues. Trimming removed 4 bases from V and 4 bases from J; junction bases left unmatched: 8. CDR1 and CDR2 (germline): MNHEY, SMNVEV (reference sequence). CDR3 in amino acids: CASSSGQGIPYGYTF. The CDR3, as DNA: TGTGCCAGCAGTTCCGGACAGGGTATTCCCTATGGCTACACCTTC.

The chain is built from TRBV13 and TRBJ1-1; D may be TRBD1 (5 bases). V was cut by 5 bases and J by 1 base, with 11 bases left in between. CDR1 and CDR2 (germline): PRHDT, FYEKMQ (reference sequence). The CDR3 sequence is 14 residues long. The CDR3 bases are TGTGCCAGCAGCCAATATGGGGGGAACACTGAAGCTTTCTTT. It encodes CASSQYGGNTEAFF.

The J gene is TRBJ1-3, the V gene TRBV18; D gene uncertain. Looked up from germline, CDR1 is KGHSH and CDR2 is LQKENI. V was pared by 2 bases and J by 5 bases, with 10 bases between. The CDR3 has 14 amino acids. The CDR3 protein is CASSPFSGRNTIYF. As DNA, the CDR3 is TGTGCCAGCTCACCATTCAGTGGCAGAAACACCATATATTTT.

The chain recombines TRBV13 with TRBJ1-2; no firm D call. CDR3 size: 12 residues. Trimming took 11 bases from V and 3 from J, leaving 13 bases between them. Germline V gene lookup returns CDR1 PRHDT and CDR2 FYEKMQ (reference sequence). CDR3 in amino acids: CAGHTIHYGYTF. The CDR3 DNA follows: TGTGCCGGCCATACCATTCACTATGGCTACACCTTC.

J is TRBJ2-3 and V is TRBV27; no firm D call. Germline values: CDR1 MNHEY, CDR2 SMNVEV (reference sequence). The V and J ends lost 3 bases and 3 bases respectively, with 10 bases between them. The length of the CDR3 is 14 residues. The chain's CDR3 is CASSFLGATDTQYF. CDR3 sequence (DNA): TGTGCCAGCAGTTTCCTTGGCGCGACAGATACGCAGTATTTT.

J is TRBJ2-2 and V is TRBV2, with D perhaps given as TRBD1 or TRBD2 (5 bases each). The V end was cut by 8 bases, the J end by 0 bases, with 13 bases between. This CDR3 is 15 amino acids long. Germline V gives CDR1 SNHLY, CDR2 FYNNEI. The CDR3 DNA follows: TGTGCCAGCCGGGCCAGGGAGACGAACACCGGGGAGCTGTTTTTT. Residues: CASRARETNTGELFF.

This chain links TRBV28 with TRBJ2-7, with TRBD1 as a possible D gene (6 bases). The V and J ends lost 8 bases and 0 bases respectively, with 20 bases between them. This CDR3 spans 16 amino acids. Germline V gives CDR1 MDHEN, CDR2 SYDVKM. CDR3 residues: CASLYAGTRNSYEQYF. DNA of the CDR3: TGTGCCAGCCTCTACGCCGGGACACGCAACTCCTACGAGCAGTACTTC.

The rearrangement joins TRBV5-5 to TRBJ2-7, with 9 nucleotides matching TRBD2. The V segment lost 0 bases and the J segment 0 bases; nucleotides outside the gene matches: 10. The length of the CDR3 is 18 residues. Germline assignment: CDR1 SGHKS and CDR2 YYEKEE (reference sequence). DNA for the CDR3: TGTGCCAGCAGCTTGGCCATAGTAAGACTAGCGGACTCCTACGAGCAGTACTTC. This codes for CASSLAIVRLADSYEQYF.

J is TRBJ2-6 and V is TRBV28; D could derive from TRBD1 or TRBD2 (5 bases each). V was clipped by 3 bases and J by 4 bases, with 10 bases between them. The germline V gene encodes CDR1 MDHEN and CDR2 SYDVKM. This CDR3 region has 15 residues. CDR3 DNA sequence: TGTGCCAGCAGTTTGTTCGGGACCGGGGCCAACGTCCTGACTTTC. It encodes CASSLFGTGANVLTF. Supplemented by reference TRBV28 and TRBJ2-6, the full variable domain reads DVKVTQSSRYLVKRTGEKVFLECVQDMDHENMFWYRQDPGLGLRLIYFSYDVKMKEKGDIPEGYSVSREKKERFSLILESASTNQTSMYLCASSLFGTGANVLTFGAGSRLTVL.

The chain's CDR3 is CASSAISGGAGELFF. The CDR3 nucleotides read TGTGCCAGCAGCGCCATTAGCGGAGGGGCCGGGGAGCTGTTTTTT. The V call is TRBV9, the J call TRBJ2-2; D is perhaps TRBD2 (6 bases). The V gene's germline CDR1 is SGDLS and CDR2 YYNGEE. Deletions cut 3 bases from V and 6 bases from J, with 15 bases between. This CDR3 is built from 15 residues. Drawing the rest from reference TRBV9 and TRBJ2-2, the complete variable domain is DSGVTQTPKHLITATGQRVTLRCSPRSGDLSVYWYQQSLDQGLQFLIQYYNGEERAKGNILERFSAQQFPDLHSELNLSSLELGDSALYFCASSAISGGAGELFFGEGSRLTVL.

This sequence joins TRBV28 and TRBJ2-7; D call uncertain. This CDR3 spans 16 amino acids. CDR1 and CDR2 (germline): MDHEN, SYDVKM. The V gene lost 4 bases and the J gene lost 3 bases, with 19 bases spanning the gap. This chain's CDR3 is CASSSSTKTYYYEQYF. The CDR3 DNA sequence: TGTGCCAGCAGTTCTTCCACGAAAACGTATTACTACGAGCAGTACTTC.

This clone was observed once. V and J are TRBV7-2 and TRBJ2-7; D may be TRBD1 (6 bases). Germline V gene data show CDR1 as SGHTA and CDR2 as FQGNSA. The CDR3 runs to 13 residues. The V gene lost 5 bases and the J gene lost 6 bases, with 14 bases spanning the gap. The CDR3 region has the DNA TGTGCCAGCAGCATTACCTCAGGGGTCGAGCAGTACTTC. It codes for CASSITSGVEQYF.